The 16 T cell receptor beta chains below all came from one sample that was sequenced in a study of T cell responses to AZD1222 COVID-19 vaccine. The table came from immunoSEQ multiplex PCR; TCRdb's copy has only in-frame clones and leaves some out. The sample contains about 120,000 clones, approximately 83% of which appear only once. Sequenced material: peripheral blood, taken on day 0 of AZD1222 vaccination. The receptors here all came from an adult in good health.

V is TRBV7-2 and J is TRBJ2-7; D may be TRBD1 or TRBD2 (5 bases each). The germline V gene has CDR1 SGHTA and CDR2 FQGNSA. CDR3 length: 14 amino acids. V gave up 0 bases and J gave up 2 bases, with 8 bases separating them. The CDR3 spells CASSLALGAYEQYF. In DNA form, the CDR3 reads TGTGCCAGCAGCTTAGCGTTGGGGGCCTACGAGCAGTACTTC.

The rearrangement uses TRBV30 and TRBJ2-7; a weak D match, TRBD1 (5 bases). The V gene lost 0 bases and the J gene lost 7 bases, with 13 bases spanning the gap. Germline V lookup: CDR1 GTSNPN, CDR2 SVGIG (reference sequence). The CDR3 length is 13 residues. The CDR3 DNA reads as TGTGCCTGGAGTGTACAGGCCCTTCCGGAGCAGTACTTC. The encoded protein is CAWSVQALPEQYF.

The rearrangement joins TRBV6-2 or TRBV6-3 to TRBJ1-2; D is undetermined. The CDR3 has 11 residues. Trimming stripped 5 bases from V and 4 bases from J, with 5 bases between. Germline lookup yields CDR1 MNHEY and CDR2 SVGEGT. CDR3 in amino acids: CASSRGYGYTF. The DNA for the CDR3 is TGTGCCAGCAGTAGAGGCTATGGCTACACCTTC.

J is TRBJ1-3 and V is TRBV18; 9 nucleotides match TRBD1. The CDR3 contains 19 residues. V was pared by 3 bases and J by 4 bases, with 16 bases of the junction left unmatched. Germline V gene lookup returns CDR1 KGHSH and CDR2 LQKENI. CDR3: CASSPYLRAAGQGGNTIYF. In DNA, the CDR3 is TGTGCCAGCTCACCCTATCTCCGAGCGGCGGGACAGGGCGGAAACACCATATATTTT. Drawing the rest from reference TRBV18 and TRBJ1-3, the complete variable domain is NAGVMQNPRHLVRRRGQEARLRCSPMKGHSHVYWYRQLPEEGLKFMVYLQKENIIDESGMPKERFSAEFPKEGPSILRIQQVVRGDSAAYFCASSPYLRAAGQGGNTIYFGEGSWLTVV.

This clone was observed a handful of times. This chain joins TRBV18 and TRBJ1-1; no definite D call. This CDR3 has 14 amino acids. V was clipped by 0 bases and J by 1 base, with 6 bases between them. Germline V gene data show CDR1 as KGHSH and CDR2 as LQKENI. The CDR3 DNA follows: TGTGCCAGCTCACCACCTTCGGAGAACACTGAAGCTTTCTTT. Protein product: CASSPPSENTEAFF.

The chain carries TRBV19 and TRBJ2-7; D tentatively fits TRBD1 or TRBD2 (5 bases each). The germline gives CDR1 LNHDA, CDR2 SQIVND (reference sequence). The length of the CDR3 is 13 residues. The V end was cut by 10 bases, the J end by 2 bases, with 15 bases between. The CDR3 DNA reads TGTGCCACCCGGGGCGGGTTCCCCTACGAGCAGTACTTC. Translation: CATRGGFPYEQYF.

This rearrangement joins TRBV7-9 to TRBJ1-1, with D possibly being TRBD1 (5 bases). Trimming removed 6 bases at V and 1 base at J, with 9 bases between. This CDR3 comprises 13 residues. Germline CDR1 reads SEHNR; CDR2 reads FQNEAQ (reference sequence). The CDR3 reads CASSLTGNTEAFF. CDR3 nucleotide sequence: TGTGCCAGCAGTTTAACAGGGAACACTGAAGCTTTCTTT.

The chain employs TRBV27 and TRBJ1-2, with a weak D call TRBD1 (6 bases). Between the trimmed V and J ends, which lost 6 bases and 0 bases, there was a span of 11 bases. The CDR3 consists of 14 residues. In germline, CDR1 is MNHEY, CDR2 SMNVEV (reference sequence). This CDR3 reads CASRPGQSNYGYTF. Written as DNA, the CDR3 is TGTGCCAGCAGGCCTGGACAGTCTAACTATGGCTACACCTTC.

V gene TRBV24-1 combines with J gene TRBJ2-2; no reliable D call. CDR1 KGHDR and CDR2 SFDVKD come from the germline V gene. V was cut by 7 bases and J by 0 bases, with 5 bases left in between. The CDR3 covers 13 residues. CDR3 residues: CATRDPNTGELFF. DNA of the CDR3: TGTGCCACCAGAGACCCGAACACCGGGGAGCTGTTTTTT.

There are a few counts of this clone. CDR3 DNA sequence: TGTGCCAGCACCGATAACAGGGTCGCCAAAAACATTCAGTACTTC. As protein: CASTDNRVAKNIQYF. V and J are TRBV7-9 and TRBJ2-4; D might be TRBD1 (6 bases). The germline gives CDR1 SEHNR, CDR2 FQNEAQ (reference sequence). Deletions cut 7 bases from V and 1 base from J, with 14 bases between. The CDR3 sequence is 15 residues long.

The J gene is TRBJ1-4, the V gene TRBV9; unclear D gene. The CDR3 totals 13 residues. Trimming took 3 bases from V and 2 from J, leaving 5 bases between them. CDR1 is SGDLS and CDR2 is YYNGEE in the germline V gene. The CDR3: CASSGTTNEKLFF. Written as DNA, the CDR3 is TGTGCCAGCAGCGGTACCACTAATGAAAAACTGTTTTTT. Variable domain in full (rest from reference TRBV9 and TRBJ1-4): DSGVTQTPKHLITATGQRVTLRCSPRSGDLSVYWYQQSLDQGLQFLIQYYNGEERAKGNILERFSAQQFPDLHSELNLSSLELGDSALYFCASSGTTNEKLFFGSGTQLSVL.

This clone came up once. The rearrangement uses TRBV19 and TRBJ1-2; D is unresolved. Trimming left V 4 bases short and J 5 bases short, with 5 bases between. The CDR3 is 11 residues long. The germline gives CDR1 LNHDA, CDR2 SQIVND (reference sequence). The DNA for the CDR3 is TGTGCCAGTAGTACCGGGTATGGCTACACCTTC. This gives the protein CASSTGYGYTF.

This chain links TRBV6-5 with TRBJ1-1, with D perhaps matching TRBD1 (6 bases). Germline CDR1 reads MNHEY; CDR2 reads SVGAGI. CDR3 length equals 13 residues. V dropped 6 bases and J dropped 3 bases, with 11 bases sitting between them. CDR3 amino acids: CASRKQGYTEAFF. DNA of the CDR3: TGTGCCAGCAGGAAACAGGGTTACACTGAAGCTTTCTTT.

The chain has TRBV5-1 and TRBJ1-6, with TRBD1 identical over 7 bases. The CDR3 runs 16 residues. V gave up 5 bases and J gave up 5 bases; unmatched junction bases: 10. Germline-derived CDR1 and CDR2 are SGHRS and YFSETQ. In DNA, the CDR3 is TGCGCCAGCAGGGACAGAGGGGGCGCGGATAATTCACCCCTCCACTTT. Encoded protein: CASRDRGGADNSPLHF.

This clone showed up just a few times. V usage is TRBV7-9 and J usage is TRBJ1-5, with 8 bases identical to TRBD1. V shed 5 bases, J shed 2 bases, and the junction held 5 bases outside the gene matches. This CDR3 comprises 15 residues. Germline CDR1 is SEHNR and CDR2 is FQNEAQ (reference sequence). The CDR3 reads CASSRGGQGNQPQHF. The CDR3 DNA reads as TGTGCCAGCAGCCGAGGGGGACAGGGCAATCAGCCCCAGCATTTT.

The chain combines TRBV5-1 with TRBJ2-4; D is perhaps TRBD1 (6 bases). In germline, CDR1 is SGHRS, CDR2 YFSETQ. The CDR3 covers 14 residues. Trimming left V 2 bases short and J 4 bases short, with 10 bases between. CDR3 protein: CASSLSGVKNIQYF. For the CDR3, the DNA is TGCGCCAGCAGCTTATCAGGGGTTAAAAACATTCAGTACTTC.